This T cell receptor (beta chain) emerged from a study of glioma-infiltrating T cells. Study-level points and caveats: Non-neoplastic patients had below-expected tissue-blood divergence, while all gliomas exceeded expectation. Only very few CDR3 sequences appeared in both tissue and blood.

In its sample, this clonotype was seen many times. Antigen unknown. Using RNA template, CDR3s of TCR alpha and beta were amplified with iRepertoire arm-PCR. Tissue mRNA or PBMC total RNA, about 90-400 ng, went into one-step reverse transcription and amplification. TCRdb re-derived calls from the multiplex PCR reads in MiXCR, one entry per CDR3 protein. The data show some 99,000 distinct CDR3 sequences, about 25% seen once. Germline-derived CDR1 and CDR2 are MNHEY and SVGEGT. The CDR3 length is 14 residues. Trimming left V 7 bases short and J 0 bases short, with 13 bases between. The J gene is TRBJ2-7, the V gene TRBV6-2 or TRBV6-3, with a possible D match to TRBD1 (5 bases). Sequences were obtained from glioma tissue, nonneoplastic brain tissue, or PBMCs (not recorded which). The TCR sequence derives from a human donor with low-grade glioma or glioblastoma, undergoing nonglioma brain surgery, or in good health (not recorded which). CDR3 sequence reads: CASTPSGHSYEQYF. In DNA, the CDR3 is TGTGCCAGCACCCCATCAGGGCACTCCTACGAGCAGTACTTC.